Detailed here is one T cell receptor beta chain. The CDR3 has 15 amino acids. V lost 6 bases and J lost 5; bases outside the gene matches: 9. Germline V lookup: CDR1 LNHDA, CDR2 SQIVND (reference sequence). Grouping used clinical history reported by participants in a survey and questionnaire. Donors of Cohort 3 who recovered were those that had two negative PCRs, clearance, or symptom resolution. The source of the sample is a study of blood T cell repertoires in COVID-19. Libraries were prepared by immunoSEQ multiplex PCR; TCRdb keeps only in-frame clonotypes and omits some of them. The sample contains approximately 240,000 clones, about 90% of which appear only once.

The sample consisted of PBMCs or T cells enriched from blood (not recorded which). This sequence joins TRBV19 and TRBJ2-5; 10 positions agree with TRBD1. This TCR derives from a woman between 18 and 30 years old who had recovered from COVID-19. The CDR3: CASRSTDRGPETQYF. In DNA form, the CDR3 reads TGTGCCAGTAGGTCCACCGACAGGGGGCCGGAGACCCAGTACTTC.